This T cell receptor beta chain stems from a study of T cell responses to AZD1222 COVID-19 vaccine. Comments on this clone: As yet, its antigen is unknown.

Method: immunoSEQ multiplex PCR; TCRdb's copy keeps in-frame clones and lacks some. The table lists around 88,000 clones, 86% of them singletons, with 6% to 9% in the top ten. Study-level results: Seropositive status at baseline applied to only five or six AZD1222 recipients. Spike-wide coverage was observed for vaccine-associated CD4 TCRs, with dominant responses at 160-218 and 743-854.

This clonotype was obtained from an adult in good health. This specimen was peripheral blood, taken on day 0 of AZD1222 vaccination.

CDR3 protein: CAWRDYGYTF. CDR3 nucleotide sequence: TGTGCCTGGAGGGACTATGGCTACACCTTC. The chain is built from TRBV30 and TRBJ1-2, with D uncertain. The CDR3 is 10 residues long. Germline V CDR1 and CDR2: GTSNPN, SVGIG (reference sequence). The V end was cut by 3 bases, the J end by 3 bases, with 2 bases between. Full variable domain (outside the CDR3, taken from reference TRBV30 and TRBJ1-2): SQTIHQWPATLVQPVGSPLSLECTVEGTSNPNLYWYRQAAGRGLQLLFYSVGIGQISSEVPQNLSASRPQDRQFILSSKKLLLSDSGFYLCAWRDYGYTFGSGTRLTVV.